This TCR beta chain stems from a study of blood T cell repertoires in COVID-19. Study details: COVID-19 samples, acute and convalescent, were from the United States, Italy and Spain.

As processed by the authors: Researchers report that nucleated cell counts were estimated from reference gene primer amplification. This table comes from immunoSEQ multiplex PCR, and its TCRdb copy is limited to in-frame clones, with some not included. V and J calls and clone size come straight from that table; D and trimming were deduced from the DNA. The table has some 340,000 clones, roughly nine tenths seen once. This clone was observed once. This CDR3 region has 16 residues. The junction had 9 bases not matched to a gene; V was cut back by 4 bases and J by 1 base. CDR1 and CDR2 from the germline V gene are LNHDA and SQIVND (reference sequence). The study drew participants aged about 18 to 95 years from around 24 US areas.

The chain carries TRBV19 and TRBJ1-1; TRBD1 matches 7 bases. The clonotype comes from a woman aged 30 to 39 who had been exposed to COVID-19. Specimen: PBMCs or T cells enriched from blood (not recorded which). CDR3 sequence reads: CASSTRDRQGNTEAFF. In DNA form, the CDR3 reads TGTGCCAGTAGTACTCGGGACAGACAGGGGAACACTGAAGCTTTCTTT.